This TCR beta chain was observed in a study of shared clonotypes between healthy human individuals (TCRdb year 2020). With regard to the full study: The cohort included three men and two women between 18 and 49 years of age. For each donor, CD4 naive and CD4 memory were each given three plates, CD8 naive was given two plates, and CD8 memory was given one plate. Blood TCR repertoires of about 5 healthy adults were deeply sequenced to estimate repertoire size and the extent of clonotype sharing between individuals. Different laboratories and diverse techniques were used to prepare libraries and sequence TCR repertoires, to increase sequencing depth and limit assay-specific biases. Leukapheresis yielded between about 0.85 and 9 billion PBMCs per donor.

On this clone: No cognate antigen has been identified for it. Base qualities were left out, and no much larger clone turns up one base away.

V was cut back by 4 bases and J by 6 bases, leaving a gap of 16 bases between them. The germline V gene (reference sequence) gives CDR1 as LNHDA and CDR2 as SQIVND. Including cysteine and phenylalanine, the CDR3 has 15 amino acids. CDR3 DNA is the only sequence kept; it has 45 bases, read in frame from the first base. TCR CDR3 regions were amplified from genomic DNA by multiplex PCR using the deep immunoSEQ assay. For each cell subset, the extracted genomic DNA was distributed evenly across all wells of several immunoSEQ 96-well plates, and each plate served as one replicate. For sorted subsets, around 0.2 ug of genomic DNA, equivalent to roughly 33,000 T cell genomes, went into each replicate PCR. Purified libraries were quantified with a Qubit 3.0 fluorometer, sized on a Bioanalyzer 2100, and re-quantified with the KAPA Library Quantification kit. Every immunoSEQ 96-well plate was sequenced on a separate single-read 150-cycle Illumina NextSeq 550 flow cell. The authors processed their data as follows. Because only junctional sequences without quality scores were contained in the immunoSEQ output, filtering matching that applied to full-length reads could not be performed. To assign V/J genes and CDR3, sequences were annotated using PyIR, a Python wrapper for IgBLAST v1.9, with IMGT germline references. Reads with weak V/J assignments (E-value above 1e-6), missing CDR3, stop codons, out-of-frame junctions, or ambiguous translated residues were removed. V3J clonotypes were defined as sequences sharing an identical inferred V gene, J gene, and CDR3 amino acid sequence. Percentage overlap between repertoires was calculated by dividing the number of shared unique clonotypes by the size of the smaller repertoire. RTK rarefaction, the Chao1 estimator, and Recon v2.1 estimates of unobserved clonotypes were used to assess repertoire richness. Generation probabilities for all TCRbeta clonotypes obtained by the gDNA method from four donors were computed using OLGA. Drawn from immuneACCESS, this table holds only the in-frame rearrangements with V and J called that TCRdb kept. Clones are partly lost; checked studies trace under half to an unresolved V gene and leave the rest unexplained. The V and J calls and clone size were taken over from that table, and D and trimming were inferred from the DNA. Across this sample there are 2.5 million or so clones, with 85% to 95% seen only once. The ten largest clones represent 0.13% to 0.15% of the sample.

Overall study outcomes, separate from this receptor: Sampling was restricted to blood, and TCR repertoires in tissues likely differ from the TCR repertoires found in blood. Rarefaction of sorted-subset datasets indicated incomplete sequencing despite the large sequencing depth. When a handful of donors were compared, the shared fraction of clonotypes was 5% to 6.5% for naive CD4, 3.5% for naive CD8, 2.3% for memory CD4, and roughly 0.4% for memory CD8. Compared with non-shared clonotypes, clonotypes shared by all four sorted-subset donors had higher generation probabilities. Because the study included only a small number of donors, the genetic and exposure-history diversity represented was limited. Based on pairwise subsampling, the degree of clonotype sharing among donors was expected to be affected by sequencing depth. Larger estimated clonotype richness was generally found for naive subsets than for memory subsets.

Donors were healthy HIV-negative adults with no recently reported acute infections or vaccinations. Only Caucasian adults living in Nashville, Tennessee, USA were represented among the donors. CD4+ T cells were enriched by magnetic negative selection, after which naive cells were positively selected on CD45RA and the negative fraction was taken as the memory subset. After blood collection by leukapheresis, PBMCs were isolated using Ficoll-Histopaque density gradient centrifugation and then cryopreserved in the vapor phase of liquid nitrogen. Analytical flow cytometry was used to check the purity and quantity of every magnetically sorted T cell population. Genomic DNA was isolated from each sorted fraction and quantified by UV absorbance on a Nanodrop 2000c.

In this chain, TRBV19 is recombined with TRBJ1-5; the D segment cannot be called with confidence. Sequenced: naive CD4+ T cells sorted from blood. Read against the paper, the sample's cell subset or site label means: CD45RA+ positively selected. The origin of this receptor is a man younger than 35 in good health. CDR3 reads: CASSTGTVTGQPQHF. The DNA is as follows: TGTGCCAGTAGTACTGGAACGGTTACGGGTCAGCCCCAGCATTTT.